This section outlines one T cell receptor (beta chain) sequence together with its context. The data were obtained in a study of OX40 agonist ivuxolimab in advanced cancers. Clones were sequenced by immunoSEQ multiplex PCR, and TCRdb holds only the in-frame ones, with some missing. The sample lists roughly 61,000 clones; around four fifths were seen once. With autoimmune disease history or systemic immunosuppression, patients were excluded. The material sequenced was CD4+ or CD8+ T cells sorted from blood, taken in a trial of the OX40 agonist ivuxolimab. The receptor was derived from an adult with an advanced solid tumor such as melanoma, head and neck, liver or kidney cancer.

CDR3 in DNA: TGTGCCAGCAGTGATAGGGACAGGGGGCATGCTTTCTTT. It encodes CASSDRDRGHAFF. The chain has TRBV6-1 and TRBJ1-1; TRBD1 matches 12 bases. Germline lookup yields CDR1 MNHNS and CDR2 SASEGT. This CDR3 comprises 13 residues. J was trimmed by 11 bases and V by 3 bases; bases with no gene match: 4.